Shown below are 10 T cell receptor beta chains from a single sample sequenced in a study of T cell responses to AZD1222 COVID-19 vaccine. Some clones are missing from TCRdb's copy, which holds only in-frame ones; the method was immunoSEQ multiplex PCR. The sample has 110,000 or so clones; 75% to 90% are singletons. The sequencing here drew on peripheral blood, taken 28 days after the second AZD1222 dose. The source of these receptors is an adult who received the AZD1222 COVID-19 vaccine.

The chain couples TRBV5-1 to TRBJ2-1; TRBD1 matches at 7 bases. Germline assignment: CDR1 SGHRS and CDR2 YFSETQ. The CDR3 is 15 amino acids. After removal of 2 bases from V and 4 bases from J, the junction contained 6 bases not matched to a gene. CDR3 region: CASSLMGQTYNEQFF. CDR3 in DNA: TGCGCCAGCAGCTTAATGGGACAGACATACAATGAGCAGTTCTTC.

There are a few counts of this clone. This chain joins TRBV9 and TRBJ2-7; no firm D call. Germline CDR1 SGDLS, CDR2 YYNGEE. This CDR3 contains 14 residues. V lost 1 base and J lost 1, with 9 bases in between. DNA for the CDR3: TGTGCCAGCAGCGTAACAAGCCTGTCCTACGAGCAGTACTTC. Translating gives CASSVTSLSYEQYF.

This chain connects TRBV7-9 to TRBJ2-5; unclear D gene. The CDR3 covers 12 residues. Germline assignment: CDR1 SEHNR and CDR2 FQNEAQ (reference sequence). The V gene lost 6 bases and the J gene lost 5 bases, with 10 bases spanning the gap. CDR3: CASRHFKETQYF. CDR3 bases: TGTGCCAGCAGACATTTTAAGGAGACCCAGTACTTC.

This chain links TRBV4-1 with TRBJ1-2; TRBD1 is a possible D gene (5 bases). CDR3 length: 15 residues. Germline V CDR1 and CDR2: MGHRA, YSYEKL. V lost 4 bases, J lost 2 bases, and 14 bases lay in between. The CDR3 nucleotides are TGCGCCAGCAGCCCCGGACAACCAGGGAACTATGGCTACACCTTC. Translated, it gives CASSPGQPGNYGYTF.

The CDR3 coding sequence is TGTGCCAGCAGCCTACTACCTCTGTTTACTACCGGGGAGCTGTTTTTT. Translating gives CASSLLPLFTTGELFF. The genes are TRBV27 and TRBJ2-2, with D unresolved. The germline gives CDR1 MNHEY, CDR2 SMNVEV (reference sequence). The CDR3 sequence is 16 residues long. Trimming pared 6 bases from V and 5 bases from J, leaving 19 bases between.

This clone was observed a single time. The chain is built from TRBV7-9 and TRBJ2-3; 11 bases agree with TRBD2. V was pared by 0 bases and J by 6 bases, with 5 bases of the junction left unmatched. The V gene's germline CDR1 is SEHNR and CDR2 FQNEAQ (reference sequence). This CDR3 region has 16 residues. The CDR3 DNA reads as TGTGCCAGCAGCTTAGCGGGTAGCGGGGGGGCGGATACGCAGTATTTT. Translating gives CASSLAGSGGADTQYF.

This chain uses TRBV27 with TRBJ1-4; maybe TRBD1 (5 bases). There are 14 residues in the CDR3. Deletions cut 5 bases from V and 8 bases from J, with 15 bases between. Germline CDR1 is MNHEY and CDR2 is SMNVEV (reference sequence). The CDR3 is CASSIQRDAEKLFF. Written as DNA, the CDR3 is TGTGCCAGCAGTATACAACGGGACGCCGAAAAACTGTTTTTT.

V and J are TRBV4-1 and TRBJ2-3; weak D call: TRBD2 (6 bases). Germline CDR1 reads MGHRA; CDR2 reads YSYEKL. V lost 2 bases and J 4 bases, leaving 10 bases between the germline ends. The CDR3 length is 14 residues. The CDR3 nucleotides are TGCGCCAGCAGCCAATTGGGACTTCCAGATACGCAGTATTTT. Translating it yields CASSQLGLPDTQYF.

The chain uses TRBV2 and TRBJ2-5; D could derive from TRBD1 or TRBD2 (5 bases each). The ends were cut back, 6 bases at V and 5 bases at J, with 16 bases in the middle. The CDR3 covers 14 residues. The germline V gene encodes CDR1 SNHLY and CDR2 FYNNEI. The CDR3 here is CASSGTVVGETQYF. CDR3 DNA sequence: TGTGCCAGCAGCGGGACGGTCGTGGGGGAGACCCAGTACTTC.

CDR3 sequence reads: CASSATGTGIGDSRDQPQHF. CDR3 nucleotides: TGCGCCAGCAGCGCTACCGGGACAGGGATCGGAGATTCACGTGATCAGCCCCAGCATTTT. The chain employs TRBV5-1 and TRBJ1-5; 9 nucleotides agree with TRBD1. The germline CDR1 and CDR2 sequences are SGHRS and YFSETQ. V gave up 4 bases and J gave up 5 bases; unmatched junction bases: 22. This CDR3 has 20 residues.